The 26 T cell receptor beta chains given below trace back to one sample, sequenced in a study of blood T cell repertoires in COVID-19. Sequencing used immunoSEQ multiplex PCR; TCRdb keeps in-frame clones, though not all of them. The sample lists some 180,000 clones, more than 80% occurring once. The specimen sequenced was PBMCs or T cells enriched from blood (not recorded which). These receptors all come from a man aged 35-49 years who had recovered from COVID-19.

The chain recombines TRBV19 with TRBJ1-2; 9 bases fit TRBD1. Trimming removed 2 bases from V and 0 bases from J; junction bases left unmatched: 4. The germline CDR1 and CDR2 sequences are LNHDA and SQIVND (reference sequence). The CDR3 length is 16 residues. This CDR3 reads CASSIRDRATNYGYTF. Here the CDR3 DNA reads TGTGCCAGTAGTATACGGGACAGGGCCACTAACTATGGCTACACCTTC.

V is TRBV7-6 and J is TRBJ1-1, with 12 positions matching TRBD1. This CDR3 region has 16 residues. V lost 4 bases to trimming and J lost 1 base; unmatched junction nucleotides: 4. Germline values: CDR1 SGHVS, CDR2 FNYEAQ. The CDR3 region has the DNA TGTGCCAGCAGCTATCCGGGACAGGGGGCGAACACTGAAGCTTTCTTT. Protein: CASSYPGQGANTEAFF.

The J gene is TRBJ1-4, the V gene TRBV24-1, with TRBD1 matching 7 bases. The CDR3 consists of 15 residues. V lost 4 bases, J lost 4 bases, and 5 bases stayed unmatched. Looked up from germline, CDR1 is KGHDR and CDR2 is SFDVKD. CDR3 DNA: TGTGCCACCAGTGACCCCAGGGGGAGTAATGAAAAACTGTTTTTT. Its protein is CATSDPRGSNEKLFF.

V usage is TRBV27 and J usage is TRBJ1-2; weak D call: TRBD1 (5 bases). Germline V gene sequence: CDR1 MNHEY, CDR2 SMNVEV (reference sequence). Trimming stripped 5 bases from V and 11 bases from J, with 24 bases between. The CDR3 is 15 amino acids. The CDR3 region is CASSPWGGATGRYTF. The CDR3 coding sequence is TGTGCCAGCAGTCCTTGGGGTGGGGCCACGGGGAGGTACACCTTC.

The CDR3 protein is CASSRGGYTEAFF. CDR3 nucleotide sequence: TGTGCCAGCAGCCGGGGGGGATACACTGAAGCTTTCTTT. V is TRBV25-1 and J is TRBJ1-1; possible D gene TRBD1, 5 bases. V dropped 6 bases and J dropped 3 bases, with 11 bases sitting between them. Looked up from germline, CDR1 is MGHDK and CDR2 is SYGVNS. The CDR3 covers 13 residues.

V gene TRBV5-1 combines with J gene TRBJ2-3, with TRBD2 identical over 8 bases. Germline V lookup: CDR1 SGHRS, CDR2 YFSETQ. The CDR3 is made up of 15 amino acids. V lost 5 bases and J lost 5; bases outside the gene matches: 10. CDR3 in amino acids: CASRIAGGPGDTQYF. DNA of the CDR3: TGCGCCAGCAGAATCGCGGGAGGCCCTGGAGATACGCAGTATTTT.

The V and J genes are TRBV28 and TRBJ2-7, with D uncertain. Germline CDR1 MDHEN, CDR2 SYDVKM. The CDR3 consists of 13 residues. V was cut by 2 bases and J by 4 bases, with 9 bases left in between. CDR3 amino acids: CASSLERKYEQYF. The DNA of the CDR3 is TGTGCCAGCAGTTTAGAGAGGAAGTACGAGCAGTACTTC.

The J gene is TRBJ1-1, the V gene TRBV4-2; possible D gene TRBD1, 5 bases. This CDR3 has 15 residues. The V end was cut by 2 bases, the J end by 0 bases, with 10 bases between. Germline-derived CDR1 and CDR2 are LGHNA and YNFKEQ. This CDR3 reads CASSQSGVMNTEAFF. In nucleotides, the CDR3 is TGTGCCAGCAGCCAATCGGGGGTTATGAACACTGAAGCTTTCTTT.

CDR3 residues: CASSLGQGANQPQHF. The CDR3 DNA follows: TGCGCCAGCAGCCTAGGTCAGGGGGCTAATCAGCCCCAGCATTTT. J is TRBJ1-5 and V is TRBV5-1; 8 nucleotides agree with TRBD1. J gave up 4 bases and V 4 bases, and 7 bases lay outside the gene matches. Germline lookup yields CDR1 SGHRS and CDR2 YFSETQ. This CDR3 spans 15 amino acids.

This chain connects TRBV5-4 to TRBJ1-3; tentatively, D is TRBD1 (5 bases). CDR1 SGHNT and CDR2 YYREEE come from the germline V gene (reference sequence). Trimming left V 0 bases short and J 2 bases short, with 18 bases between. This CDR3 is 18 amino acids long. CDR3 nucleotides: TGTGCCAGCAGCTTGGACAGGTCCAGGTTCGACGCTGGAAACACCATATATTTT. This codes for CASSLDRSRFDAGNTIYF.

The rearrangement joins TRBV15 to TRBJ1-5; 8 bases are shared with TRBD1. Germline V gene sequence: CDR1 LNHNV, CDR2 YYDKDF (reference sequence). Trimming removed 0 bases from V and 8 bases from J; junction bases left unmatched: 6. This CDR3 has 15 amino acids. This chain's CDR3 is CATSRDRGPGEPQHF. As DNA, the CDR3 is TGTGCCACCAGCAGAGACAGGGGGCCGGGTGAGCCCCAGCATTTT.

The chain links TRBV5-1 to TRBJ1-2, with D maybe TRBD1 (6 bases). The germline V gene has CDR1 SGHRS and CDR2 YFSETQ. V lost 9 bases to trimming and J lost 6 bases, with 12 bases between them. CDR3 length: 11 residues. This CDR3 is CATLDRDGYTF. The CDR3 DNA follows: TGCGCCACCCTGGACAGAGATGGCTACACCTTC.

The V call is TRBV29-1, the J call TRBJ2-7; 12 bases align to TRBD1. There are 12 residues in the CDR3. V gave up 6 bases and J gave up 7 bases; unmatched junction bases: 4. Germline-derived CDR1 and CDR2 are SQVTM and ANQGSEA. In nucleotides, the CDR3 is TGCAGCGTGGGGACAGGGGGCAGAGAGCAGTACTTC. Its translation: CSVGTGGREQYF.

The V and J genes are TRBV11-2 and TRBJ2-7; 7 bases fit TRBD2. The V and J ends lost 4 bases and 4 bases, in that order; junction bases with no gene match: 7. Looked up from germline, CDR1 is SGHAT and CDR2 is FQNNGV. CDR3 length: 14 residues. CDR3 amino acids: CASSSSGGSYEQYF. In nucleotides, the CDR3 is TGTGCCAGCAGCTCCTCGGGCGGGAGTTACGAGCAGTACTTC.

Only one count was recorded for this clone. The rearrangement uses TRBV3-1 (or the pseudogene TRBV3-2) and TRBJ2-5; D is possibly TRBD2 (5 bases). Germline CDR1 LGHDT, CDR2 YNNKEL (reference sequence). Trimming cost V 4 bases and J 2 bases, with 11 bases left between them. This CDR3 has 14 amino acids. The CDR3 loop reads CASSRISGQETQYF. In DNA form, the CDR3 reads TGTGCCAGCAGCCGTATAAGCGGACAAGAGACCCAGTACTTC.

V gene TRBV6-4 combines with J gene TRBJ1-1; D is ambiguous. CDR3 length equals 11 residues. V shed 6 bases and J shed 5 bases, with 7 bases lying between them. Germline CDR1 reads MRHNA; CDR2 reads SNTAGT. CDR3 in amino acids: CASRSQTEAFF. CDR3 coding DNA: TGTGCCAGCAGATCTCAGACTGAAGCTTTCTTT.

This sequence joins TRBV2 and TRBJ2-3; D perhaps matches TRBD2 (5 bases). The CDR3 loop spans 16 amino acids. V dropped 7 bases and J dropped 2 bases, with 19 bases sitting between them. Germline assignment: CDR1 SNHLY and CDR2 FYNNEI. CDR3: CASIRPPAGATDTQYF. The CDR3 DNA follows: TGTGCCAGCATCCGCCCCCCCGCGGGCGCCACAGATACGCAGTATTTT.

The chain links TRBV5-1 to TRBJ1-4, with TRBD1 identical over 9 bases. This CDR3 region has 16 residues. The germline gives CDR1 SGHRS, CDR2 YFSETQ. V trimming: 4 bases; J trimming: 8 bases; junction bases outside the gene matches: 12. The CDR3 bases are TGCGCCAGCAGCGAGACTTTACCCGGGACAGGGGAAAAACTGTTTTTT. Translated: CASSETLPGTGEKLFF.

As for this clone: Different DNA sequences within this sample yield the same CDR3. The chain carries TRBV29-1 and TRBJ2-2, with D perhaps matching TRBD1 (5 bases). The V end lost 3 bases, the J end lost 1 base, and 6 bases lay between the germline ends. Germline assignment: CDR1 SQVTM and CDR2 ANQGSEA. The CDR3 loop spans 13 amino acids. The CDR3 loop reads CSVDRGNTGELFF. Here the CDR3 DNA reads TGCAGCGTTGATAGGGGGAACACCGGGGAGCTGTTTTTT.

This chain links TRBV9 with TRBJ1-6, with D perhaps TRBD1 (5 bases). This CDR3 region has 14 residues. Germline CDR1 and CDR2: SGDLS and YYNGEE. Trimming cost V 4 bases and J 9 bases, with 14 bases left between them. CDR3 residues: CASSLRTTLSPLHF. In DNA form, the CDR3 reads TGTGCCAGCAGCCTACGGACAACTCTTTCACCCCTCCACTTT.

CDR3 residues: CASSVDSGSRGETQYF. For the CDR3, the DNA is TGTGCCAGCAGCGTAGATAGCGGGTCTAGGGGTGAGACCCAGTACTTC. The chain joins TRBV9 to TRBJ2-5; 7 bases fit TRBD2. The germline V gene encodes CDR1 SGDLS and CDR2 YYNGEE. V gave up 0 bases and J gave up 5 bases; unmatched junction bases: 10. The CDR3 extends over 16 amino acids.

The chain carries TRBV3-1 (or the pseudogene TRBV3-2) and TRBJ2-3, with 12 bases fitting TRBD2. Unmatched junction bases numbered 5, after V lost 2 bases and J lost 5 bases. This CDR3 region has 16 residues. Germline CDR1 LGHDT, CDR2 YNNKEL (reference sequence). CDR3: CASSQPSGGEGDTQYF. CDR3 DNA: TGTGCCAGCAGCCAACCTAGCGGGGGGGAGGGAGATACGCAGTATTTT.

The V gene is TRBV11-1, the J gene TRBJ2-1; a weak D match, TRBD1 (5 bases). The CDR3 is 13 amino acids. Germline loops: CDR1 SGHAT, CDR2 FQDESV (reference sequence). V lost 5 bases and J 6 bases, leaving 11 bases between the germline ends. The CDR3 region has the DNA TGTGCCAGCAGCCTAGAACAGGTCAATGAGCAGTTCTTC. This codes for CASSLEQVNEQFF.

This clone came up a few times. This sample includes further DNA sequences coding for the same CDR3. The CDR3, as DNA: TGTGCCAGCGGGGGACAGGGCAATCAGCCCCAGCATTTT. It is translated as CASGGQGNQPQHF. This chain connects TRBV2 to TRBJ1-5, with 8 bases matching TRBD1. The V and J ends lost 8 bases and 2 bases, in that order; junction bases with no gene match: 2. This CDR3 region has 13 residues. Germline values: CDR1 SNHLY, CDR2 FYNNEI.

The chain is built from TRBV23-1 and TRBJ2-7; 7 nucleotides agree with TRBD1. TRBV23-1 counts as an open reading frame of uncertain function. The V gene end was trimmed by 0 bases and the J gene end by 7 bases; junction bases not matched to a gene: 9. This CDR3 is built from 15 residues. This CDR3 reads CASSQSTGSGREQYF. The CDR3 bases are TGCGCCAGCAGTCAATCGACAGGGTCAGGTCGTGAGCAGTACTTC.

The chain links TRBV4-1 to TRBJ2-1; 8 bases align to TRBD2. Trimming cost V 3 bases and J 6 bases; bases outside gene matches: 4. CDR3 length equals 14 residues. From germline, CDR1 is MGHRA and CDR2 YSYEKL. CDR3 bases: TGCGCCAGCAGCCACACCGGGACTAGCAATGAGCAGTTCTTC. Translated: CASSHTGTSNEQFF.